This T cell receptor (beta chain) was captured by sequencing in a study of blood T cell repertoires in COVID-19. The wider study: Acute and convalescent COVID-19 specimens originated in the United States, Italy and Spain.

Recruitment covered under 25 US areas and drew participants whose ages spanned about 18 to 90 years. Recovered participants had two consecutive negative NP/OP PCR tests, healthcare professional clearance, or symptom resolution. Authors' analysis steps: Counts of nucleated cells, estimated from reference gene primer amplification, were obtained. Assay used: immunoSEQ multiplex PCR; TCRdb lists only in-frame clones, some missing. V, J and clone size derive from that table, while D and trimming were established from the DNA sequence. The table shows about 250,000 clones, with roughly 84% occurring only once. Germline V gene data show CDR1 as SGHRS and CDR2 as YFSETQ. The J segment lost 5 bases and the V segment lost 7 bases, leaving 8 bases of the junction unmatched. This CDR3 is built from 14 residues.

This rearrangement joins TRBV5-1 to TRBJ1-4; 7 nucleotides line up with TRBD1. Material for sequencing was PBMCs or T cells enriched from blood (not recorded which). The receptor comes from a man in his fifties who had recovered from COVID-19. CDR3 nucleotides: TGCGCCAGCTCGACGGGGACAGTAAATGAAAAACTGTTTTTT. Translated: CASSTGTVNEKLFF.